This passage covers 18 T cell receptor beta chains from one sample sequenced in a study of blood T cells in healthy people across ages. Using a J-beta primer mix together with a sample-barcoded 5' primer, a second PCR was run for roughly 6 to 12 cycles. TCRdb re-derived calls from the 5' RACE reads in MiXCR, one entry per CDR3 protein. Of roughly 1,700,000 distinct CDR3 sequences in the sample, roughly 27% were seen once. Sequenced: blood. These receptor sequences come from a woman aged 30 to 39 in good health.

In its sample, this clonotype was seen a few times. The chain has TRBV12-3 or TRBV12-4 and TRBJ2-2; D remains unclear. Deletions cut 7 bases from V and 7 bases from J, with 7 bases between. There are 11 residues in the CDR3. CDR3 in amino acids: CASKLHGELFF. The CDR3 region has the DNA TGTGCCAGCAAACTCCACGGGGAGCTGTTTTTT.

V and J are TRBV24-1 and TRBJ1-1; D may be TRBD1 (6 bases). Germline CDR1 KGHDR, CDR2 SFDVKD. V gave up 4 bases and J gave up 3 bases, with 20 bases separating them. This CDR3 comprises 17 residues. CDR3: CATSDRPPGVRDTEAFF. CDR3 coding DNA: TGTGCCACCAGTGACCGTCCCCCAGGGGTTAGGGACACTGAAGCTTTCTTT.

V and J are TRBV10-3 and TRBJ2-4; 9 bases fit TRBD1. The J call may be faulty, since TRBJ2-7 better matches the DNA end. Germline V CDR1 and CDR2: ENHRY, SYGVKD. This CDR3 has 15 amino acids. The chain's CDR3 is CAITNVGTGSYEQYF. CDR3 sequence (DNA): TGTGCCATCACGAATGTGGGGACAGGGTCCTACGAGCAGTACTTC.

This sequence joins TRBV6-2 or TRBV6-3 and TRBJ2-5; D is possibly TRBD2 (6 bases). Germline CDR1 MNHEY, CDR2 SVGEGT. V lost 8 bases and J 11 bases, leaving 21 bases between the germline ends. The CDR3 is 13 residues long. CDR3 nucleotides: TGTGCCAGCGTCCGGGACTCCCAGAATGAGCAGTACTTC. Protein product: CASVRDSQNEQYF.

In its sample, this clonotype was seen a few times. V is TRBV5-1 and J is TRBJ1-1; no firm D call. The CDR3 consists of 13 residues. V lost 4 bases, J lost 3 bases, and 10 bases lay in between. Germline loops: CDR1 SGHRS, CDR2 YFSETQ. CDR3 sequence reads: CASSLIPDTEAFF. For the CDR3, the DNA is TGCGCCAGCAGCCTCATCCCGGACACTGAAGCTTTCTTT.

On this clonotype itself: A read error may be the cause here, since a much bigger clone is one base away. The chain recombines TRBV29-1 with TRBJ2-5; D unresolved. CDR1 is SQVTM, CDR2 ANQGSEA, per germline. This CDR3 has 15 residues. Written as DNA, the CDR3 is TGCGGCGTTGATAGGGCAGGAGCATACCAAGAGACCCAGTACTTC. Encoded protein: CGVDRAGAYQETQYF.

The chain uses TRBV6-2 or TRBV6-3 and TRBJ2-5; the match to TRBD2 covers 10 bases. The CDR3 spans 17 residues. The V gene's germline CDR1 is MNHEY and CDR2 SVGEGT. J was trimmed by 5 bases and V by 2 bases; bases with no gene match: 11. This chain's CDR3 is CASSYPVGLAGDETQYF. The DNA for the CDR3 is TGTGCCAGCAGTTACCCGGTTGGGCTAGCGGGAGATGAGACCCAGTACTTC.

On this clonotype: The junction and the germline gene differ at one end; a read error may be behind it. This chain joins TRBV14 and TRBJ2-6; 7 positions match TRBD2. Germline lookup yields CDR1 SGHDN and CDR2 FVKESK. This CDR3 comprises 17 residues. CDR3 nucleotide sequence: TGTGCCAGCAGCCAAGAGAAGCGGGGCTCTGGGGCCAACGTCCCGACTTTC. Its protein is CASSQEKRGSGANVPTF.

V usage is TRBV18 and J usage is TRBJ2-1; no clear D gene. There are 13 residues in the CDR3. Trimming cost V 2 bases and J 10 bases, with 12 bases left between them. The V gene's germline CDR1 is KGHSH and CDR2 LQKENI. CDR3 sequence: CASSPDRQIEQFF. The CDR3 DNA reads as TGTGCCAGCTCACCAGATAGACAAATCGAGCAGTTCTTC.

This clonotype was observed a handful of times. V gene TRBV7-3 combines with J gene TRBJ2-2; tentatively, D is TRBD1 (5 bases). CDR1 SGHTA and CDR2 FQGTGA come from the germline V gene. The CDR3 spans 13 residues. Trimming took off 4 bases at V and 4 bases at J, with 7 bases between the two ends. CDR3 DNA sequence: TGTGCCAGCAGCTATGACAGCACCGGGGAGCTGTTTTTT. This codes for CASSYDSTGELFF.

This clonotype was found a few times. This CDR3 reads CSAGGPAGGLETQYF. In nucleotides, the CDR3 is TGCAGTGCTGGGGGACCAGCGGGAGGGCTGGAGACCCAGTACTTC. The V call is TRBV20-1, the J call TRBJ2-5, with TRBD2 matching over 10 bases. The CDR3 contains 15 residues. Trimming removed 5 bases from V and 5 bases from J; junction bases left unmatched: 11. Germline CDR1 is DFQATT and CDR2 is SNEGSKA (reference sequence).

The V and J genes are TRBV20-1 and TRBJ2-1; 8 bases align to TRBD2. The CDR3 runs to 16 residues. Germline loops: CDR1 DFQATT, CDR2 SNEGSKA (reference sequence). The J segment lost 1 base and the V segment lost 8 bases, leaving 13 bases of the junction unmatched. The CDR3 reads CSSRKAGGYSYNEQFF. The CDR3, as DNA: TGCAGTTCCAGGAAGGCGGGGGGCTATTCCTACAATGAGCAGTTCTTC.

This clonotype was seen a few times. This sequence joins TRBV20-1 and TRBJ1-2; D is possibly TRBD1 (5 bases). The CDR3 consists of 14 residues. V lost 1 base, J lost 4 bases, and 13 bases lay in between. Germline CDR1 DFQATT, CDR2 SNEGSKA (reference sequence). CDR3 sequence reads: CSARGQTNIYGYTF. The CDR3 region has the DNA TGCAGTGCTAGAGGACAGACTAACATCTATGGCTACACCTTC.

This clonotype was recorded at least ten times. The chain employs TRBV7-2 and TRBJ2-3; D may be TRBD2 (5 bases). The CDR3 has 17 amino acids. Germline lookup yields CDR1 SGHTA and CDR2 FQGNSA. V was shortened by 1 base and J by 6 bases, with 20 bases between the two germline ends. Written as DNA, the CDR3 is TGTGCCAGCAGCTTAGGAGGTTGGGAGAGTAGTATGGATACGCAGTATTTT. Encoded protein: CASSLGGWESSMDTQYF.

The sample holds many counts of this clonotype. This chain uses TRBV9 with TRBJ2-3, with 8 bases identical to TRBD2. Looked up from germline, CDR1 is SGDLS and CDR2 is YYNGEE. V trimming: 4 bases; J trimming: 6 bases; junction bases outside the gene matches: 10. The CDR3 sequence is 15 residues long. The CDR3 protein is CASSPSRASGDTQYF. In nucleotides, the CDR3 is TGTGCCAGCAGCCCCTCCCGGGCTAGCGGGGATACGCAGTATTTT.

The chain is built from TRBV29-1 and TRBJ1-1; unclear D gene. The CDR3 extends over 11 amino acids. Looked up from germline, CDR1 is SQVTM and CDR2 is ANQGSEA. Trimming stripped 6 bases from V and 11 bases from J, with 16 bases between. The CDR3 reads CSVPEGGRAFF. CDR3 sequence (DNA): TGCAGCGTCCCGGAGGGCGGTCGGGCTTTCTTT.

This clonotype was detected only a few times. The chain recombines TRBV19 with TRBJ1-5; D is uncertain. The CDR3 totals 15 residues. CDR1 and CDR2 from the germline V gene are LNHDA and SQIVND (reference sequence). Trimming removed 4 bases at V and 0 bases at J, with 10 bases between. The CDR3 spells CASSTTQPSNQPQHF. The CDR3 nucleotides are TGTGCCAGTAGTACCACACAGCCTAGCAATCAGCCCCAGCATTTT.

In its sample, this clonotype was seen many times. The chain links TRBV12-3 or TRBV12-4 to TRBJ2-3; D gene uncertain. Trimming took off 3 bases at V and 5 bases at J, with 12 bases between the two ends. This CDR3 contains 14 residues. CDR3 sequence reads: CASSFGGKGDTQYF. CDR3 bases: TGTGCCAGCAGTTTCGGTGGGAAGGGAGATACGCAGTATTTT.